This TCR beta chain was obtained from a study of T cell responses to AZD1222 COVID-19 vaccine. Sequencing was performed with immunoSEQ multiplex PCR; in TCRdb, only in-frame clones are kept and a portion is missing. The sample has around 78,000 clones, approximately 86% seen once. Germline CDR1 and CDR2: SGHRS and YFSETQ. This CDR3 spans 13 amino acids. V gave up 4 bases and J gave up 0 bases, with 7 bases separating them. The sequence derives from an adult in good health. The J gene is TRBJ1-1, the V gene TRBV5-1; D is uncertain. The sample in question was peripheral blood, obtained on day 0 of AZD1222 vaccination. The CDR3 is CASSAVLNTEAFF. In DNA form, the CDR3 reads TGCGCCAGCAGCGCTGTGTTGAACACTGAAGCTTTCTTT.